This T cell receptor (beta chain) was sequenced for a study of blood T cell repertoires in COVID-19. As for the study in general: COVID-19 samples collected from the United States, Italy and Spain covered acute and convalescent phases. From T cells, B-cell-depleted T cells, or PBMCs came the material, which was cDNA or gDNA.

The CDR3 sequence is 16 residues long. Germline V CDR1 and CDR2: KGHDR, SFDVKD. Trimming shortened V by 3 bases and J by 0 bases, and 11 bases separated the two germline ends. This clone was observed a few times. The authors' processing: Cell counts per sample came from amplifying reference gene primers. Libraries were prepared by immunoSEQ multiplex PCR; TCRdb keeps only in-frame clonotypes and omits some of them. V and J calls and clone size are copied from that table; D and trimming were computed from the DNA. Of under 200,000 clones in the sample, approximately 81% are singletons; the top ten hold about 14%.

The receptor's source is a woman in her sixties or seventies with COVID-19, enrolled during active disease. Material for sequencing was peripheral blood. The J gene is TRBJ2-1, the V gene TRBV24-1, with D possibly matching TRBD2 (6 bases). CDR3 amino acids: CATSDGGTSSYNEQFF. CDR3 nucleotide sequence: TGTGCCACCAGTGATGGCGGGACGAGCTCCTACAATGAGCAGTTCTTC.